This record concerns one T cell receptor beta chain sequence. Assay: immunoSEQ multiplex PCR; the TCRdb copy retains only in-frame clones and omits some. The sample yields 85,000 to 95,000 clones, roughly 82% seen once. The sample originates from a study of control samples from healthy donors and cancer patients. V was pared by 4 bases and J by 0 bases, with 7 bases between. CDR3 length: 14 amino acids. CDR1 is MDHEN, CDR2 SYDVKM, per germline. The clonotype comes from a woman aged 55-69 years in good health. The rearrangement uses TRBV28 and TRBJ1-3; no clear D gene. Sequenced material: blood. CDR3 residues: CASSWEISGNTIYF. The CDR3 region has the DNA TGTGCCAGCAGTTGGGAGATCTCTGGAAACACCATATATTTT.